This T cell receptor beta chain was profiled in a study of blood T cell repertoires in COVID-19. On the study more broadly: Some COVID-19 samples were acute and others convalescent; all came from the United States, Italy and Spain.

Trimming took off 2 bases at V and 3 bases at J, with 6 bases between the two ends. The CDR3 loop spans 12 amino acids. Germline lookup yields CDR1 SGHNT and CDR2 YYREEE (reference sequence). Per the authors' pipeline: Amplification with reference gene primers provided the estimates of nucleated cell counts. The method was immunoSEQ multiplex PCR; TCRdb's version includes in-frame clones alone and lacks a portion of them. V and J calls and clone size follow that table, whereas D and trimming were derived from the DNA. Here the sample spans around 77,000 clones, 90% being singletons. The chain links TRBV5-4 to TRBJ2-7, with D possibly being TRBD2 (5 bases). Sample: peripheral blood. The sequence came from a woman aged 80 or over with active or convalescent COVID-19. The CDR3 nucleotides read TGTGCCAGCAGCTTCGGGGACTACGAGCAGTACTTC. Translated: CASSFGDYEQYF.